A single sample gave rise to the 19 T cell receptor beta chains below, sequenced in a study of T-cell reconstitution after alpha-beta-depleted transplantation in children. Unique molecular identifiers were incorporated when the TCRbeta library was constructed. TCRdb itself ran the PCR reads through MiXCR, one entry per CDR3 protein. Among more than 300,000 distinct CDR3 sequences listed, around 15% were seen once. Material: PBMCs, mostly from graft donor cells, obtained 360 days after TCRalphabeta/CD19-depleted stem cell transplant. The source is a male patient aged 2 to 9 who had a stem cell transplant for acute lymphoblastic leukemia, so the T cells may come from the graft donor.

The chain uses TRBV20-1 and TRBJ2-4; D is perhaps TRBD2 (7 bases). Trimming pared 0 bases from V and 3 bases from J, leaving 18 bases between. CDR3 size: 17 residues. Germline V lookup: CDR1 DFQATT, CDR2 SNEGSKA (reference sequence). The CDR3 loop reads CSAREGGGRLGKNIQYF. The CDR3 DNA reads TGCAGTGCTAGAGAGGGGGGCGGGAGATTGGGCAAAAACATTCAGTACTTC.

This clonotype has only a few counts. This chain joins TRBV2 and TRBJ2-5; TRBD2 aligns across 9 bases. Germline values: CDR1 SNHLY, CDR2 FYNNEI. With 2 bases clipped from V and 6 bases from J, the junction kept 7 bases outside the gene matches. The CDR3 totals 15 residues. The CDR3 sequence: CASSELAGGPKTQYF. In DNA form, the CDR3 reads TGTGCCAGCAGTGAACTCGCGGGAGGGCCAAAGACCCAGTACTTC.

The rearrangement joins TRBV4-3 to TRBJ2-7; unclear D gene. V was cut by 0 bases and J by 6 bases, with 15 bases left in between. Germline values: CDR1 LGHNA, CDR2 YSLEER. The CDR3 consists of 15 residues. CDR3 region: CASSQEVSLRSEQYF. In nucleotides, the CDR3 is TGCGCCAGCAGCCAAGAGGTCTCGTTAAGGAGCGAGCAGTACTTC.

The chain has TRBV5-1 and TRBJ2-1; D unresolved. V was clipped by 1 base and J by 6 bases, with 8 bases between them. This CDR3 contains 13 residues. Germline V CDR1 and CDR2: SGHRS, YFSETQ. The CDR3 reads CASSLSQSNEQFF. Here the CDR3 DNA reads TGCGCCAGCAGCTTGTCACAATCCAATGAGCAGTTCTTC.

This chain uses TRBV4-3 with TRBJ2-3, with unresolved D. CDR1 is LGHNA and CDR2 is YSLEER in the germline V gene. This CDR3 has 17 amino acids. V was shortened by 0 bases and J by 0 bases, with 13 bases between the two germline ends. The DNA for the CDR3 is TGCGCCAGCAGCCAAGATGAAACTTTAGTGAGCACAGATACGCAGTATTTT. Protein: CASSQDETLVSTDTQYF.

This clonotype was observed a few times. The chain couples TRBV15 to TRBJ2-4; no reliable D call. Between the trimmed V and J ends, which lost 4 bases and 4 bases, there was a span of 8 bases. This CDR3 contains 13 residues. Germline lookup yields CDR1 LNHNV and CDR2 YYDKDF (reference sequence). This CDR3 is CATSTFLKNIQYF. CDR3 bases: TGTGCCACCAGCACGTTCCTTAAAAACATTCAGTACTTC.

The V gene is TRBV20-1, the J gene TRBJ2-7; D possibly corresponds to TRBD2 (7 bases). V was trimmed by 5 bases and J by 3 bases, leaving 20 bases between them. In germline, CDR1 is DFQATT, CDR2 SNEGSKA (reference sequence). The CDR3 is made up of 15 amino acids. CDR3 sequence reads: CSAQVVGGAFYEQYF. The CDR3 bases are TGCAGTGCTCAGGTGGTAGGGGGGGCGTTCTACGAGCAGTACTTC.

Only a few counts were recorded for this clonotype. The chain couples TRBV11-2 to TRBJ2-3; D ambiguous. The CDR3 contains 15 residues. V was shortened by 5 bases and J by 0 bases, with 12 bases between the two germline ends. Germline loops: CDR1 SGHAT, CDR2 FQNNGV. Written as DNA, the CDR3 is TGTGCCAGCAGCCCCTCTTGGACCAGCACAGATACGCAGTATTTT. It translates to CASSPSWTSTDTQYF.

The chain employs TRBV9 and TRBJ2-3; 12 nucleotides line up with TRBD2. Trimming cost V 3 bases and J 2 bases; bases outside gene matches: 16. In germline, CDR1 is SGDLS, CDR2 YYNGEE. The CDR3 covers 20 residues. The CDR3 sequence is CASSALLAPGLAGFTDTQYF. CDR3 nucleotide sequence: TGTGCCAGCAGCGCCCTTCTCGCCCCCGGACTAGCGGGGTTCACAGATACGCAGTATTTT.

This sequence joins TRBV7-9 and TRBJ2-7; possibly TRBD1 or TRBD2 for D (5 bases each). V lost 5 bases to trimming and J lost 0 bases, with 20 bases between them. This CDR3 has 17 residues. CDR1 and CDR2 from the germline V gene are SEHNR and FQNEAQ (reference sequence). Here the CDR3 reads CASSAPTPGPFSYEQYF. Written as DNA, the CDR3 is TGTGCCAGCAGCGCACCCACACCGGGACCGTTCTCCTACGAGCAGTACTTC.

This sequence joins TRBV15 and TRBJ2-2; a possible D gene is TRBD2 (6 bases). This CDR3 is 18 amino acids long. CDR1 is LNHNV, CDR2 YYDKDF, per germline (reference sequence). V shed 5 bases and J shed 1 base, with 20 bases lying between them. CDR3: CATSPRPGGPENTGELFF. Here the CDR3 DNA reads TGTGCCACCAGCCCCCGACCAGGAGGGCCAGAGAACACCGGGGAGCTGTTTTTT.

The table lists this clonotype with a few counts. The rearrangement uses TRBV27 and TRBJ2-1; no definite D call. Germline V lookup: CDR1 MNHEY, CDR2 SMNVEV (reference sequence). The CDR3 is 15 amino acids. The V gene lost 1 base and the J gene lost 3 bases, with 10 bases spanning the gap. CDR3 region: CASSLLRAGYNEQFF. CDR3 in DNA: TGTGCCAGCAGTTTATTGCGTGCCGGCTACAATGAGCAGTTCTTC.

The chain couples TRBV6-4 to TRBJ2-3, with 11 positions matching TRBD2. Losses at the gene ends were 5 bases for V and 1 base for J; bases not matched to a gene: 11. The CDR3 is 18 residues long. CDR1 MRHNA and CDR2 SNTAGT come from the germline V gene. The CDR3 loop is CASSSRLAGFIRTDTQYF. CDR3 DNA sequence: TGTGCCAGCAGTTCGCGACTAGCGGGGTTTATTCGCACAGATACGCAGTATTTT.

This clonotype occurred a few times. The chain links TRBV4-3 to TRBJ2-1, with TRBD2 identical over 7 bases. The CDR3 covers 16 residues. The germline CDR1 and CDR2 sequences are LGHNA and YSLEER. Losses at the gene ends were 4 bases for V and 0 bases for J; bases not matched to a gene: 6. The CDR3: CASSPLAASSYNEQFF. DNA for the CDR3: TGCGCCAGCAGCCCTCTAGCGGCAAGCTCCTACAATGAGCAGTTCTTC.

The chain links TRBV15 to TRBJ1-5; 9 nucleotides agree with TRBD1. The CDR3 is 15 residues long. V lost 3 bases and J lost 3; bases outside the gene matches: 3. The germline CDR1 and CDR2 sequences are LNHNV and YYDKDF (reference sequence). As DNA, the CDR3 is TGTGCCACCAGCAGTGGACAGGGGACCAATCAGCCCCAGCATTTT. Translation: CATSSGQGTNQPQHF.

The CDR3 DNA reads as TGTGCCAGTCCCGGGACAGGGGATAACAATGAGCAGTTCTTC. Translation gives CASPGTGDNNEQFF. This chain links TRBV2 with TRBJ2-1; 10 positions match TRBD1. V lost 9 bases to trimming and J lost 5 bases; unmatched junction nucleotides: 7. This CDR3 is built from 14 residues. Germline V gives CDR1 SNHLY, CDR2 FYNNEI.

The table lists this clonotype with many counts. The chain uses TRBV4-3 and TRBJ1-4; a weak D match, TRBD1 (5 bases). The V gene's germline CDR1 is LGHNA and CDR2 YSLEER. Trimming removed 4 bases from V and 8 bases from J, with 11 bases in between. CDR3 length: 13 amino acids. CDR3 bases: TGCGCCAGCAGCCTGGCAGGGAAGGAAAAACTGTTTTTT. The encoded protein is CASSLAGKEKLFF.

As regards this clonotype: One end of the junction varies from germline; a read error may be responsible. The chain carries TRBV28 and TRBJ2-4, with D hard to call. The CDR3 is 16 residues long. Germline loops: CDR1 MDHEN, CDR2 SYDVKM. This chain's CDR3 is CANSATRPVAKNIQYF. CDR3 DNA sequence: TGTGCCAACAGTGCGACAAGGCCCGTTGCCAAAAACATTCAGTACTTC.

V gene TRBV4-2 combines with J gene TRBJ2-1; 12 bases map to TRBD1. CDR1 and CDR2 from the germline V gene are LGHNA and YNFKEQ. Unmatched junction bases numbered 11, after V lost 2 bases and J lost 0 bases. CDR3 length equals 20 residues. For the CDR3, the DNA is TGTGCCAGCAGCCAAACGGGACAGGGGGCGTGGGCGGCCTCCTACAATGAGCAGTTCTTC. Translating it yields CASSQTGQGAWAASYNEQFF.